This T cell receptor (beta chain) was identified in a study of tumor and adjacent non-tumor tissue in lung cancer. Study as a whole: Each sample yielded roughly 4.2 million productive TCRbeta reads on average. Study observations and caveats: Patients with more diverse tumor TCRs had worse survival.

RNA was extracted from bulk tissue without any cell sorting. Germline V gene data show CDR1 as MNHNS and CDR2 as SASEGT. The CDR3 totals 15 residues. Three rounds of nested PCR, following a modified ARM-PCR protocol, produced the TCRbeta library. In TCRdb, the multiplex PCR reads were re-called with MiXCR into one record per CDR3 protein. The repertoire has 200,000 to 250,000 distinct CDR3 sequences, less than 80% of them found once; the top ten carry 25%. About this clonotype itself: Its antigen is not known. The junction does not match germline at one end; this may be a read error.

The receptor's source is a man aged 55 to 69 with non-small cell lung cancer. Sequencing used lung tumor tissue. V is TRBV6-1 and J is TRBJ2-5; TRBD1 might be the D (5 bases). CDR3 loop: CVSSDDRGAGETQYF. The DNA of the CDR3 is TGTGTCAGCAGTGACGATAGGGGTGCCGGCGAGACCCAGTACTTC.